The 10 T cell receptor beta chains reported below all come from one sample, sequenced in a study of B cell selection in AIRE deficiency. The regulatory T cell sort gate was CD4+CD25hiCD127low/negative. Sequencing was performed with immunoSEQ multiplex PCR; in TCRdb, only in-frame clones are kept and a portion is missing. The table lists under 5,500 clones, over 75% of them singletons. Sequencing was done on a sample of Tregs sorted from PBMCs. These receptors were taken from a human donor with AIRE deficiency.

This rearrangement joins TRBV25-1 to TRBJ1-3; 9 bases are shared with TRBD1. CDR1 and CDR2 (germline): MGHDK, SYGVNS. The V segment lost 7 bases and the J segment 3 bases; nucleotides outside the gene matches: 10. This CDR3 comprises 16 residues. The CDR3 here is CASTGEEGQGGNTIYF. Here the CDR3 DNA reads TGTGCCAGCACAGGGGAGGAGGGACAGGGTGGAAACACCATATATTTT.

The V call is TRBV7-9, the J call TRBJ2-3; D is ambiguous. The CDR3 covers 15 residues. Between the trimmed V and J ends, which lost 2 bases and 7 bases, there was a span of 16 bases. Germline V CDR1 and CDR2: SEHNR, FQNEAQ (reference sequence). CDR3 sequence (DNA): TGTGCCAGCAGCTTAAGCCGCAGCGTTAGCTATACGCAGTATTTT. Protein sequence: CASSLSRSVSYTQYF.

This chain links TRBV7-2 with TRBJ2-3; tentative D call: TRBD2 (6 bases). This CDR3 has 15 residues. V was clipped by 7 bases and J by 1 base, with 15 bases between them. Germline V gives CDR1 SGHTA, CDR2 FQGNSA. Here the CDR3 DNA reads TGTGCCAGCACCGTCTCGGCGGGGCGCACAGATACGCAGTATTTT. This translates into CASTVSAGRTDTQYF.

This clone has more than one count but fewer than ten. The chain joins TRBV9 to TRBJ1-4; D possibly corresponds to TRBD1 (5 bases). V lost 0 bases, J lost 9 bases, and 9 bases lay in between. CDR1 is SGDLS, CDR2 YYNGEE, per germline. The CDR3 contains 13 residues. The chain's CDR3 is CASSVGPGQKLFF. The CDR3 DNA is TGTGCCAGCAGCGTAGGGCCGGGGCAAAAACTGTTTTTT.

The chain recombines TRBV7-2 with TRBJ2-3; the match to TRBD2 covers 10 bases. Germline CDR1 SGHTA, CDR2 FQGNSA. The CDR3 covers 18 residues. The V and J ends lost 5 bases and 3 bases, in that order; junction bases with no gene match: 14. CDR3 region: CASSPLAGEGVATDTQYF. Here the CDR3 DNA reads TGTGCCAGCAGCCCGCTAGCGGGAGAGGGGGTTGCGACAGATACGCAGTATTTT.

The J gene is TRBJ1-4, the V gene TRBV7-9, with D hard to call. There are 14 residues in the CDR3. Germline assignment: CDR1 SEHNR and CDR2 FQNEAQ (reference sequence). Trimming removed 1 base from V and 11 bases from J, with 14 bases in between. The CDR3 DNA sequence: TGTGCCAGCAGCTTAGAGGGCCCCGAAGGGAAACTGTTTTTT. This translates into CASSLEGPEGKLFF.

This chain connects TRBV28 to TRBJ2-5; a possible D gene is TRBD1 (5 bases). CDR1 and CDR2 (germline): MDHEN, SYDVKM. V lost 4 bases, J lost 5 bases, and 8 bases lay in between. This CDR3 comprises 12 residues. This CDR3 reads CASSWGRETQYF. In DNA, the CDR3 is TGTGCCAGCAGTTGGGGCCGGGAGACCCAGTACTTC.

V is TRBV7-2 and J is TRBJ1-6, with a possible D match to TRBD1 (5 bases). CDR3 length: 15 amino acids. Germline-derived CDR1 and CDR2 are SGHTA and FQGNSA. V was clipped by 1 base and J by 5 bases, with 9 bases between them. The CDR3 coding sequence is TGTGCCAGCAGCTTAGATTGGGGACATAATTCACCCCTCCACTTT. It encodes CASSLDWGHNSPLHF.

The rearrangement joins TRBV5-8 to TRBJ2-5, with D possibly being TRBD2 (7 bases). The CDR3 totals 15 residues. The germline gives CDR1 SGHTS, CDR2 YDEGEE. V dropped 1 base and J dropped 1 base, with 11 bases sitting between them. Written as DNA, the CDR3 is TGTGCCAGCAGCTTGTTTCGGGGGGCCCAAGAGACCCAGTACTTC. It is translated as CASSLFRGAQETQYF.

The CDR3 DNA sequence: TGTGCCAGCCATGGGACAGGGGTGCCCCCCCTCCACTTT. This encodes CASHGTGVPPLHF. The chain couples TRBV6-1 to TRBJ1-6; 10 nucleotides match TRBD1. Germline CDR1 and CDR2: MNHNS and SASEGT. The V and J ends lost 8 bases and 13 bases, in that order; junction bases with no gene match: 8. The CDR3 runs to 13 residues.